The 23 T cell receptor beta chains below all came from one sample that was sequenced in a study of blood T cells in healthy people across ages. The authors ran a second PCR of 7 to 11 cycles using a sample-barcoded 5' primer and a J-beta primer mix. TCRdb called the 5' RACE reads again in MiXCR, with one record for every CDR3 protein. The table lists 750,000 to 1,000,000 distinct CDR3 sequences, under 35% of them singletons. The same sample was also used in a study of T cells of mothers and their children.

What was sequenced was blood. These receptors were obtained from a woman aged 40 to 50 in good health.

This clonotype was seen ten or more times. CDR3 sequence: CASKQISLAGGGETQYF. As DNA, the CDR3 is TGTGCCAGCAAACAGATATCGCTAGCGGGGGGAGGAGAGACCCAGTACTTC. The chain links TRBV5-6 to TRBJ2-5; TRBD2 aligns across 11 bases. Germline loops: CDR1 SGHDT, CDR2 YYEEEE. The CDR3 totals 17 residues. Trimming took 6 bases from V and 4 from J; bases not matched to a gene: 14.

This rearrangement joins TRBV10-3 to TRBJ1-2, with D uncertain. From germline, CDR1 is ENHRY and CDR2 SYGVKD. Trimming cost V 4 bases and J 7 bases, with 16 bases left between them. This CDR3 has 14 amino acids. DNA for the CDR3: TGTGCCATCAGTGGGGCCAAAACTAGCTCTGGCTACACCTTC. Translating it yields CAISGAKTSSGYTF.

The CDR3 region has the DNA TGTGCCAGCAGCGCCAAACCGGGACAGGGTTATGAAAAACTGTTTTTT. This gives the protein CASSAKPGQGYEKLFF. The V and J genes are TRBV9 and TRBJ1-4; TRBD1 matches at 9 bases. After removal of 3 bases from V and 6 bases from J, the junction contained 9 bases not matched to a gene. The CDR3 covers 16 residues. Germline CDR1 SGDLS, CDR2 YYNGEE.

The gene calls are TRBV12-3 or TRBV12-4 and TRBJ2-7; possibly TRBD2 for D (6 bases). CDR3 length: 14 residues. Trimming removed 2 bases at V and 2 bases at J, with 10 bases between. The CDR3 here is CASSLNRRAYEQYF. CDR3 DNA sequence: TGTGCCAGCAGTTTAAACAGGAGGGCCTACGAGCAGTACTTC.

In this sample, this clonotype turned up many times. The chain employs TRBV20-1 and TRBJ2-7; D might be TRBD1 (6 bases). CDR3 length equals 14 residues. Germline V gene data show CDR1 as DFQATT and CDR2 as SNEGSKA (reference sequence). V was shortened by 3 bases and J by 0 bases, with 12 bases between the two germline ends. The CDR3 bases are TGCAGTGCTAGTCATGGGGGCCCCTCCTACGAGCAGTACTTC. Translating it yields CSASHGGPSYEQYF.

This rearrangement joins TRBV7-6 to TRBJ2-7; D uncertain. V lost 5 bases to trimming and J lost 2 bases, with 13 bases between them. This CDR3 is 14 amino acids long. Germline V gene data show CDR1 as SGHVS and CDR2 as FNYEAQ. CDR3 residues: CASSPDESPYEQYF. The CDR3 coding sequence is TGTGCCAGCAGCCCCGACGAAAGTCCCTACGAGCAGTACTTC.

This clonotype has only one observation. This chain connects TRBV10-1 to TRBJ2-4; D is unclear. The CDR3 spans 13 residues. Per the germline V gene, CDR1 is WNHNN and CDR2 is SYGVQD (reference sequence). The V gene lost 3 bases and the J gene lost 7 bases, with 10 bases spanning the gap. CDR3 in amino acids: CASSENLENIQYF. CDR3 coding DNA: TGCGCCAGCAGTGAAAACCTTGAGAACATTCAGTACTTC.

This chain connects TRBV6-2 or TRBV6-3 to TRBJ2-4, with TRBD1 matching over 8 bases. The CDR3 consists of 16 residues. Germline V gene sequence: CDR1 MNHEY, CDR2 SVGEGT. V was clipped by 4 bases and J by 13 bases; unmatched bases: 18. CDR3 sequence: CASSCSRGQDLRRQYF. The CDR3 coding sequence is TGTGCCAGCAGTTGCTCGAGGGGACAGGACCTACGACGGCAGTACTTC.

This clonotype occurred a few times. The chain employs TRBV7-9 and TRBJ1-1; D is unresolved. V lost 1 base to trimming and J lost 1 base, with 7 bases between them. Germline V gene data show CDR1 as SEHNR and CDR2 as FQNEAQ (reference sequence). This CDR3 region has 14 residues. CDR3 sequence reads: CASSLGQQNTEAFF. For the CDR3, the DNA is TGTGCCAGCAGCTTAGGGCAACAGAACACTGAAGCTTTCTTT.

CDR3 protein: CASSALGRGTDTQYF. The CDR3 region has the DNA TGTGCCAGCAGCGCCCTTGGGAGGGGCACAGATACGCAGTATTTT. The chain joins TRBV9 to TRBJ2-3; 7 bases map to TRBD2. Germline V gene data show CDR1 as SGDLS and CDR2 as YYNGEE. The V and J ends lost 3 bases and 1 base, in that order; junction bases with no gene match: 5. The CDR3 runs to 15 residues.

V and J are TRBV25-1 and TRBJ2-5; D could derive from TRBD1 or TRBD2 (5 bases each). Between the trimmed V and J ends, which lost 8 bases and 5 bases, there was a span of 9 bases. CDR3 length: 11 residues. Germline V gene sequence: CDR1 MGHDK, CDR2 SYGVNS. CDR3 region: CASGWGETQYF. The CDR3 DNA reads TGTGCCAGCGGCTGGGGGGAGACCCAGTACTTC.

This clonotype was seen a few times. CDR3 coding DNA: TGCGCCAGCAGCTTGGGGGACAGAGCGGAGCCCCAGCATTTT. Its translation: CASSLGDRAEPQHF. The chain carries TRBV5-1 and TRBJ1-5; 7 positions match TRBD1. The germline V gene encodes CDR1 SGHRS and CDR2 YFSETQ. V was pared by 0 bases and J by 8 bases, with 5 bases of the junction left unmatched. CDR3 length equals 14 residues. Based on the CDR3 plus reference TRBV5-1 and TRBJ1-5, the full variable domain is KAGVTQTPRYLIKTRGQQVTLSCSPISGHRSVSWYQQTPGQGLQFLFEYFSETQRNKGNFPGRFSGRQFSNSRSEMNVSTLELGDSALYLCASSLGDRAEPQHFGDGTRLSIL.

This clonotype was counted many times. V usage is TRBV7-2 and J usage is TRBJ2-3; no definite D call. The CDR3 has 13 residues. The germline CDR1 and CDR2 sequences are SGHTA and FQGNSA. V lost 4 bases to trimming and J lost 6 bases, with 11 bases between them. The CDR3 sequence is CASSSARADTQYF. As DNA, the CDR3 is TGTGCCAGCAGCTCCGCCCGGGCGGATACGCAGTATTTT.

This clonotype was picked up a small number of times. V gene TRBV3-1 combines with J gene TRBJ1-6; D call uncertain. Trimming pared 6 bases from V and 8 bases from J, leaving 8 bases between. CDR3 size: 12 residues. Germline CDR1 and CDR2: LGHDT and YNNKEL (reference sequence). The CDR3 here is CASRCLDSPLHF. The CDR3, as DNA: TGTGCCAGCAGGTGCTTGGATTCACCCCTCCACTTT.

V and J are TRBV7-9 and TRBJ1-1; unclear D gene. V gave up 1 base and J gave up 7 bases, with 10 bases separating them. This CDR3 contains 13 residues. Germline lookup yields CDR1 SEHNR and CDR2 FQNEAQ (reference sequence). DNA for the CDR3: TGTGCCAGCAGCTTAGAGTTCGTAGGTGAAGCTTTCTTT. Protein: CASSLEFVGEAFF.

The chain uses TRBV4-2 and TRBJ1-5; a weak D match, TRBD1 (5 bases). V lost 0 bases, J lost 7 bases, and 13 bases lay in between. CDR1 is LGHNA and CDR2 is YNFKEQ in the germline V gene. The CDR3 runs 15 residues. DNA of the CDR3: TGTGCCAGCAGCCAAGAACAGGTTACGGCCCAGCCCCAGCATTTT. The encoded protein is CASSQEQVTAQPQHF.

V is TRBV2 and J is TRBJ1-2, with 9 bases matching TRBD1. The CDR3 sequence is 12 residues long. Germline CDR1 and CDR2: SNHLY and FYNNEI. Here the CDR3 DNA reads TGTGTCAGGAGGACAGGGGAAGATGGCTACACCTTC. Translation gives CVRRTGEDGYTF.

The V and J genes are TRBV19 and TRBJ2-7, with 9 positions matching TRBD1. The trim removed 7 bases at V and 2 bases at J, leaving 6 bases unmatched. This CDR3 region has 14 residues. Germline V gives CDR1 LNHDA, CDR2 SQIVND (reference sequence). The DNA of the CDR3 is TGTGCCAGTACCCCAGGGACAGGGCCCTACGAGCAGTACTTC. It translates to CASTPGTGPYEQYF.

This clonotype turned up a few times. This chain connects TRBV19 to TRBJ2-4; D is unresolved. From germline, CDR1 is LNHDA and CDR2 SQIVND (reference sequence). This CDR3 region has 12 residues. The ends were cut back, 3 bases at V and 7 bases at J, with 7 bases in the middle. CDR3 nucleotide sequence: TGTGCCAGTAGTATTGGGGTTAACATTCAGTACTTC. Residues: CASSIGVNIQYF.

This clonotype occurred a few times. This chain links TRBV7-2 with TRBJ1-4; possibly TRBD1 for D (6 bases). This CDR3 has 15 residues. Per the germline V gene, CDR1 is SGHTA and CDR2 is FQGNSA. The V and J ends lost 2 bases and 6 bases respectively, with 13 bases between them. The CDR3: CASSLINRDDEKLFF. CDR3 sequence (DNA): TGTGCCAGCAGCTTAATCAACAGGGACGATGAAAAACTGTTTTTT.

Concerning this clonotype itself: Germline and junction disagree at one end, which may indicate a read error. DNA for the CDR3: TGTGCCACCGTGACGTCAGCTGGGGCCAACGTCCGGACTTTC. Amino acids: CATVTSAGANVRTF. This chain joins TRBV28 and TRBJ2-6; tentatively, D is TRBD1 (5 bases). This CDR3 spans 14 amino acids. Germline assignment: CDR1 MDHEN and CDR2 SYDVKM.

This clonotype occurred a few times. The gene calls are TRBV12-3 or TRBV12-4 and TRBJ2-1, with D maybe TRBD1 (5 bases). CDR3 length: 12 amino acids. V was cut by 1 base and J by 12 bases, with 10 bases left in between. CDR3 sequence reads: CASSLVGALQFF. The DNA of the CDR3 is TGTGCCAGCAGTTTAGTTGGGGCGCTGCAGTTCTTC.

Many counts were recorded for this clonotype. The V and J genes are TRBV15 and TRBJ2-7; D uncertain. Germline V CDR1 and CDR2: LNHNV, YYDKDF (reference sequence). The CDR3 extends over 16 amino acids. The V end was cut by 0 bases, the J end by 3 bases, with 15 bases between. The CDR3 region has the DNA TGTGCCACCAGCAGAGATCTTATGGGTGAGGACTACGAGCAGTACTTC. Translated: CATSRDLMGEDYEQYF.